These 9 T cell receptor beta chains came from one sample sequenced in a study of cytomegalovirus exposure and HLA in healthy donors. Primers for the PCR totalled 60 Vbeta and 13 Jbeta. Sequencing was performed with immunoSEQ multiplex PCR; in TCRdb, only in-frame clones are kept and a portion is missing. In the table there are more than 65,000 clones, about 79% of which are singletons. Material: PBMCs. Source of these receptors: a female donor in good health and CMV-seronegative.

This chain uses TRBV18 with TRBJ1-3; 7 positions agree with TRBD1. With V trimmed by 3 bases and J by 4 bases, 6 bases remained unmatched. The CDR3 covers 15 residues. Germline V gene sequence: CDR1 KGHSH, CDR2 LQKENI. CDR3 sequence: CASSPTGVLGNTIYF. Written as DNA, the CDR3 is TGTGCCAGCTCACCTACAGGGGTTTTGGGAAACACCATATATTTT.

The V and J genes are TRBV29-1 and TRBJ1-2; D is perhaps TRBD1 (5 bases). The CDR3 loop spans 12 amino acids. V was clipped by 3 bases and J by 6 bases, with 11 bases between them. Germline V gene sequence: CDR1 SQVTM, CDR2 ANQGSEA. CDR3 sequence: CSVDGRVHGYTF. Written as DNA, the CDR3 is TGCAGCGTTGACGGCAGGGTACATGGCTACACCTTC.

The chain couples TRBV7-9 to TRBJ2-3; 12 bases are shared with TRBD2. V lost 5 bases to trimming and J lost 5 bases; unmatched junction nucleotides: 8. The CDR3 contains 16 residues. Germline values: CDR1 SEHNR, CDR2 FQNEAQ (reference sequence). The DNA for the CDR3 is TGTGCCAGCAGCCCCCCGACTAGCGGGGGACGAGATACGCAGTATTTT. It is translated as CASSPPTSGGRDTQYF.

The chain has TRBV9 and TRBJ2-5; D unresolved. Near its end, the DNA agrees better with TRBJ2-7, so the J call may be wrong. The CDR3 has 14 amino acids. Germline CDR1 is SGDLS and CDR2 is YYNGEE. In nucleotides, the CDR3 is TGTGCCAGCAGCGGTTCGGTACTAACCTACGAGCAGTACTTC. Translated, it gives CASSGSVLTYEQYF.

This chain joins TRBV15 and TRBJ2-7; 8 bases align to TRBD2. The CDR3 totals 13 residues. V lost 3 bases and J lost 4; bases outside the gene matches: 2. CDR1 and CDR2 from the germline V gene are LNHNV and YYDKDF (reference sequence). The CDR3 DNA reads TGTGCCACCAGCAGCCGGGAGGGGTACGAGCAGTACTTC. Its translation is CATSSREGYEQYF. The whole variable domain, remainder taken from reference TRBV15 and TRBJ2-7, is DAMVIQNPRYQVTQFGKPVTLSCSQTLNHNVMYWYQQKSSQAPKLLFHYYDKDFNNEADTPDNFQSRRPNTSFCFLDIRSPGLGDTAMYLCATSSREGYEQYFGPGTRLTVT.

The gene calls are TRBV2 and TRBJ2-3; D is uncertain. V was pared by 1 base and J by 1 base, with 6 bases between. The CDR3 loop spans 14 amino acids. Germline V lookup: CDR1 SNHLY, CDR2 FYNNEI. CDR3 in DNA: TGTGCCAGCAGTGAAGTGACTCGCACAGATACGCAGTATTTT. Translated: CASSEVTRTDTQYF.

This chain joins TRBV19 and TRBJ2-2; 12 positions agree with TRBD2. The CDR3 runs to 15 residues. After removal of 5 bases from V and 4 bases from J, the junction contained 2 bases not matched to a gene. The germline CDR1 and CDR2 sequences are LNHDA and SQIVND (reference sequence). The CDR3 coding sequence is TGTGCCAGTAGTCGGGGACTAGCGGGCACCGGGGAGCTGTTTTTT. Its protein is CASSRGLAGTGELFF.

The table lists this clone with a few counts. The chain couples TRBV6-5 to TRBJ2-3; no clear D. From germline, CDR1 is MNHEY and CDR2 SVGAGI. The CDR3 is made up of 13 amino acids. V was clipped by 2 bases and J by 1 base, with 4 bases between them. The CDR3 nucleotides are TGTGCCAGCAGTTACGAGGGCACAGATACGCAGTATTTT. Residues: CASSYEGTDTQYF.

The rearrangement joins TRBV7-9 to TRBJ2-7; D not certain. Between the trimmed V and J ends, which lost 1 base and 5 bases, there was a span of 3 bases. The CDR3 has 11 amino acids. Germline values: CDR1 SEHNR, CDR2 FQNEAQ (reference sequence). The CDR3 nucleotides read TGTGCCAGCAGCTTAGGAGACGAGCAGTACTTC. This translates into CASSLGDEQYF.